Presented here are 10 T cell receptor beta chains from one specimen sequenced in a study of molecular identifiers for immune sequencing clone quantification. TCRdb used MiXCR to reprocess the PCR reads, holding one entry per CDR3 protein. This sample has 550,000 to 750,000 distinct CDR3 sequences, with about 20% found just once. The sample taken for sequencing was naive CD8+ T cells from blood, with Jurkat cell RNA spiked in. Indicated subset: FACS-sorted CD8+CD4-CCR7+CD45RA+ naive T cells. Receptors originate from a human donor in good health. Some libraries in this study had Jurkat cell RNA spiked in.

This clonotype was observed a few times. The chain employs TRBV7-9 and TRBJ1-4; weak D call: TRBD1 (5 bases). The germline V gene has CDR1 SEHNR and CDR2 FQNEAQ (reference sequence). The V gene lost 5 bases and the J gene lost 3 bases, with 13 bases spanning the gap. There are 15 residues in the CDR3. The chain's CDR3 is CASSPLQGSNEKLFF. The CDR3 DNA follows: TGTGCCAGCAGCCCGCTTCAGGGATCTAATGAAAAACTGTTTTTT.

This clonotype appeared many times. The chain employs TRBV3-1 and TRBJ2-1, with 9 bases aligning to TRBD1. V lost 1 base, J lost 10 bases, and 11 bases stayed unmatched. This CDR3 is built from 16 residues. The germline CDR1 and CDR2 sequences are LGHDT and YNNKEL (reference sequence). CDR3 sequence reads: CASSQVEQGAGGEQFF. In DNA, the CDR3 is TGTGCCAGCAGCCAAGTGGAACAGGGGGCTGGAGGCGAGCAGTTCTTC.

This clonotype was counted a few times. The rearrangement joins TRBV7-2 to TRBJ1-2, with D perhaps TRBD1 (5 bases). The CDR3 sequence is 11 residues long. Per germline, CDR1 SGHTA and CDR2 FQGNSA. V gave up 3 bases and J gave up 10 bases, with 9 bases separating them. The CDR3, as DNA: TGTGCCAGCAGCTTTGGGGCCAACTACACCTTC. Translation: CASSFGANYTF.

This clonotype was seen repeatedly, ten times or more. V usage is TRBV6-5 and J usage is TRBJ1-1, with D unresolved. V was shortened by 0 bases and J by 7 bases, with 9 bases between the two germline ends. CDR1 and CDR2 (germline): MNHEY, SVGAGI. CDR3 length: 13 residues. CDR3 bases: TGTGCCAGCAGTTACTCTGGCCCTCATGAAGCTTTCTTT. Translation gives CASSYSGPHEAFF.

Turning to this clonotype: A much larger clone differs by one base, so this may be a read error. J is TRBJ2-7 and V is TRBV6-1, with D maybe TRBD2 (6 bases). The CDR3 totals 13 residues. CDR1 is MNHNS and CDR2 is SASEGT in the germline V gene. CDR3 sequence: CASSVGGTYERYF. CDR3 sequence (DNA): TGTGCCAGCAGTGTCGGGGGTACCTACGAGCGGTACTTC.

Notes on this clonotype: This CDR3 fails to terminate in the conserved phenylalanine or tryptophan, so it likely reflects a read error. This sequence joins TRBV4-2 and TRBJ2-1; TRBD2 agrees at 11 bases. V lost 0 bases, J lost 6 bases, and 4 bases stayed unmatched. Germline V CDR1 and CDR2: LGHNA, YNFKEQ. The CDR3 has 16 residues. The CDR3 DNA reads as TGTGCCAGCAGCCAAGATCTACTAGCGGGAGCCAATGAGCAGTTCCTC. Its translation is CASSQDLLAGANEQFL.

On this clonotype itself: A read error may be the cause here, since a much bigger clone is one base away. CDR3 in DNA: TGTGCCAGCAGTCCGTTCTTTACGGAGACCCAGTGCTTC. Translating gives CASSPFFTETQCF. V is TRBV6-2 or TRBV6-3 and J is TRBJ2-5; D not certain. The CDR3 totals 13 residues. Germline V gives CDR1 MNHEY, CDR2 SVGEGT.

This clonotype was seen only a few times. The gene calls are TRBV6-2 or TRBV6-3 and TRBJ2-5; 11 bases map to TRBD2. From germline, CDR1 is MNHEY and CDR2 SVGEGT. The V segment lost 6 bases and the J segment 13 bases; nucleotides outside the gene matches: 7. This CDR3 region has 12 residues. In DNA form, the CDR3 reads TGTGCCAGCAGGATAGCGGGAGGGCCTCCGTACTTC. As protein: CASRIAGGPPYF.

This clonotype was seen ten or more times. The CDR3 reads CASSTGGTSTDTQYF. CDR3 DNA: TGTGCCAGCAGCACTGGAGGCACTAGCACAGATACGCAGTATTTT. This rearrangement joins TRBV9 to TRBJ2-3, with a weak D call TRBD2 (5 bases). Trimming took off 4 bases at V and 0 bases at J, with 12 bases between the two ends. The germline gives CDR1 SGDLS, CDR2 YYNGEE. The CDR3 totals 15 residues.

This clonotype appeared many times. V gene TRBV7-6 combines with J gene TRBJ1-1; perhaps TRBD1 as D (5 bases). The CDR3 is 13 amino acids. V dropped 4 bases and J dropped 6 bases, with 12 bases sitting between them. CDR1 is SGHVS and CDR2 is FNYEAQ in the germline V gene. The chain's CDR3 is CASSYPGIPEAFF. The CDR3 bases are TGTGCCAGCAGCTACCCAGGGATTCCTGAAGCTTTCTTT.